The text below deals with one T cell receptor (beta chain). The sample originates from a study of T cell repertoires in ileal Crohn's disease. This CDR3 has 12 amino acids. V was clipped by 6 bases and J by 6 bases, with 11 bases between them. Germline V gives CDR1 MNHNS, CDR2 SASEGT. The time point: inflamed ileum from the surgical specimen. Sequencing used immunoSEQ multiplex PCR; TCRdb keeps in-frame clones, though not all of them. The table has roughly 17,000 clones, roughly nine tenths seen once. Material for sequencing was ileal tissue. The chain uses TRBV6-1 and TRBJ1-2; D might be TRBD1 (6 bases). The receptor's source is an adult with Crohn's disease. CDR3: CASSGGPHGYTF. The CDR3 nucleotides are TGTGCCAGCAGCGGGGGGCCCCATGGCTACACCTTC.